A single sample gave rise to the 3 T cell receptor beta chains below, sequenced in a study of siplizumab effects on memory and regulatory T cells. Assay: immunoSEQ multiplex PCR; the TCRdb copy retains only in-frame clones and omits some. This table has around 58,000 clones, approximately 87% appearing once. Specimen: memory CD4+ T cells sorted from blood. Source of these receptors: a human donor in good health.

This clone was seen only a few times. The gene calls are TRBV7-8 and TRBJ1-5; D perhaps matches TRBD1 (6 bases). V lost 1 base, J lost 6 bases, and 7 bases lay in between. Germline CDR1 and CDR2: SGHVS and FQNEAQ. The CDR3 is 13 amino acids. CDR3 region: CASSLEGGQPQHF. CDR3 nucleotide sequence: TGTGCCAGCAGCTTAGAAGGGGGTCAGCCCCAGCATTTT. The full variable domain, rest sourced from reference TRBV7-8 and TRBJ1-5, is GAGVSQSPRYKVAKRGQDVALRCDPISGHVSLFWYQQALGQGPEFLTYFQNEAQLDKSGLPSDRFFAERPEGSVSTLKIQRTQQEDSAVYLCASSLEGGQPQHFGDGTRLSIL.

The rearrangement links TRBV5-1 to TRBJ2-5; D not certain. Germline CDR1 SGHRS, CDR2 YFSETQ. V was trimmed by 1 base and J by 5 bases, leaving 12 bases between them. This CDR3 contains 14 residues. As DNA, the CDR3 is TGCGCCAGCAGCTTGTATAGAATTTGGGAGACCCAGTACTTC. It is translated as CASSLYRIWETQYF.

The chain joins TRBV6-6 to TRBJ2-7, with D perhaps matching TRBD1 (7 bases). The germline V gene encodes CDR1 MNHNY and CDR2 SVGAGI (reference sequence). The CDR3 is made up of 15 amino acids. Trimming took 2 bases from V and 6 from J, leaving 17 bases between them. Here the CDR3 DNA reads TGTGCCAGCAGTTACCCGACAGGGAGGTCTACCGAGCAGTACTTC. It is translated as CASSYPTGRSTEQYF.